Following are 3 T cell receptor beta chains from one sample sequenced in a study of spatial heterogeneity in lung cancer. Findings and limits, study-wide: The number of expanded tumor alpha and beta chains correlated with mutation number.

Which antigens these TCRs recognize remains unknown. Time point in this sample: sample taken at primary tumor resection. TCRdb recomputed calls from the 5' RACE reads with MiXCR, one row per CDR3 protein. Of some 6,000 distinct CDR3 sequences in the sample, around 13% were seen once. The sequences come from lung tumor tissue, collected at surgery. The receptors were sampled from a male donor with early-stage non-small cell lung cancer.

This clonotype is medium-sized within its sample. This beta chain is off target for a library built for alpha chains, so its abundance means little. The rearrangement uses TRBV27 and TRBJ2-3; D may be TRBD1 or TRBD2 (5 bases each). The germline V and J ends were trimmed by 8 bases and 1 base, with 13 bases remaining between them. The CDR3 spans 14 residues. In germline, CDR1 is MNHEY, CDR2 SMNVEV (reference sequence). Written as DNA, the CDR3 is TGTGCCAGCTCCACGAGGGGCCGCACAGATACGCAGTATTTT. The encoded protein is CASSTRGRTDTQYF.

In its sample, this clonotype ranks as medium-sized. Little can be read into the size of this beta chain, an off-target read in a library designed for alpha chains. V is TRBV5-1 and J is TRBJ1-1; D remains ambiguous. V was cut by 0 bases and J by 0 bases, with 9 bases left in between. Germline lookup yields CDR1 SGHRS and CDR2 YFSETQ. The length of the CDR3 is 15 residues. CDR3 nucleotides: TGCGCCAGCAGCTTGGAACTAACTATGAACACTGAAGCTTTCTTT. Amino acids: CASSLELTMNTEAFF.

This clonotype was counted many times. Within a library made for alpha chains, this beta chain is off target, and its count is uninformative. The CDR3 DNA reads TGTGCCAGTTCGACAGGGGGAAGCACCGGGGAGCTGTTTTTT. Amino acid sequence: CASSTGGSTGELFF. This chain links TRBV7-3 with TRBJ2-2, with 9 positions matching TRBD1. Germline V gene sequence: CDR1 SGHTA, CDR2 FQGTGA. V shed 9 bases, J shed 4 bases, and the junction held 6 bases outside the gene matches. The length of the CDR3 is 14 residues. The complete variable domain, with remaining parts taken from reference TRBV7-3 and TRBJ2-2, reads GAGVSQTPSNKVTEKGKYVELRCDPISGHTALYWYRQSLGQGPEFLIYFQGTGAADDSGLPNDRFFAVRPEGSVSTLKIQRTERGDSAVYLCASSTGGSTGELFFGEGSRLTVL.